This record looks at one T cell receptor beta chain sequence and its context. Antigen unknown. The data were taken from a study of T cells in narcolepsy. Libraries were prepared by immunoSEQ multiplex PCR; TCRdb keeps only in-frame clonotypes and omits some of them. This sample yields about 31,000 clones, of which around 78% are seen a single time; about 1.2% belongs to the top ten. Trimming took 3 bases from V and 0 from J, leaving 8 bases between them. The germline V gene encodes CDR1 SGHAT and CDR2 FQDESV (reference sequence). This CDR3 spans 14 amino acids. Study-wide findings and caveats: Blood of same and different patients, but not healthy controls, reportedly held recurring autoreactive clonotypes. No autoreactive T cell clone sequences appeared in some memory CD4+ repertoires. Autoreactive HCRT-specific and TRIB2-specific clonotypes were marked in same-patient CSF-versus-blood CD4+ comparisons.

The clonotype originates from a human donor with narcolepsy. The chain is built from TRBV11-1 and TRBJ1-1; no definite D call. Sequenced material: CD45RA- memory CD4+ T cells from PBMCs. CDR3 nucleotide sequence: TGTGCCAGCAGCTTGTCGACGGTGAACACTGAAGCTTTCTTT. Encoded protein: CASSLSTVNTEAFF.